This entry concerns a single T cell receptor (beta chain). Its specificity is not known. This sample is part of a study of PD-1 blockade in mismatch repair-deficient tumors. Whole-study context: Enrolled about 2012-2016, patients had progressing, pretreated mismatch repair-deficient cancers of over nine types. Whole-study results and caveats: Tumor-resident clones, often absent from pretreatment blood, expanded after pembrolizumab and then contracted.

Trimming shortened V by 2 bases and J by 2 bases, and 13 bases separated the two germline ends. The CDR3 has 16 amino acids. CDR1 is MNHNY and CDR2 is SVGAGI in the germline V gene (reference sequence). Mismatch repair deficiency was confirmed in all patients, by PCR or immunohistochemistry. TCR sequencing covered a few patients who responded to pembrolizumab. TCRdb's copy holds only in-frame clones and misses some; the assay was immunoSEQ multiplex PCR. The sample has more than 90,000 clones, 65% to 80% seen once. The specimen was peripheral blood, collected 60 weeks after starting pembrolizumab. This TCR was recovered from an adult with mismatch repair-deficient cancer. V usage is TRBV6-6 and J usage is TRBJ2-4; D might be TRBD1 or TRBD2, each matching 5 bases. DNA of the CDR3: TGTGCCAGCAGTTACGAGGGGCGCACACCCAAAAACATTCAGTACTTC. Amino acids: CASSYEGRTPKNIQYF.